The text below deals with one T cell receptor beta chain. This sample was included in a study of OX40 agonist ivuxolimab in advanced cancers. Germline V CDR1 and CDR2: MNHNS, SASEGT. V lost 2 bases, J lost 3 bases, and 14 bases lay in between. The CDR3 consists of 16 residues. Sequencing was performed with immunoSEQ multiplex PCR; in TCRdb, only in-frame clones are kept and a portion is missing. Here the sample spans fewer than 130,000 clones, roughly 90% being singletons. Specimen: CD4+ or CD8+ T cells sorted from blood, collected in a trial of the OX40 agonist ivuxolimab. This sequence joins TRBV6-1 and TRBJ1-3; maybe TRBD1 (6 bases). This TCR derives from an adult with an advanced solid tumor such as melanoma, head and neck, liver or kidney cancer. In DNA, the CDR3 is TGTGCCAGCAGTGAAATTGCAGGGGCGAATGGAAACACCATATATTTT. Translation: CASSEIAGANGNTIYF.